A single sample gave rise to the 15 T cell receptor beta chains below, sequenced in a study of blood T cell repertoires in COVID-19. Libraries were prepared by immunoSEQ multiplex PCR; TCRdb keeps only in-frame clonotypes and omits some of them. The table lists over 85,000 clones, around 90% of them singletons. The specimen was peripheral blood. These receptors came from a man over 45 with active or convalescent COVID-19.

This clone came up once. Distinct nucleotide sequences in the sample also encode this CDR3. The chain uses TRBV28 and TRBJ1-5, with unresolved D. The CDR3 covers 12 residues. Per the germline V gene, CDR1 is MDHEN and CDR2 is SYDVKM. V lost 1 base and J lost 7, with 5 bases in between. CDR3 sequence reads: CASSLSGQPQHF. CDR3 DNA: TGTGCCAGCAGTTTATCGGGGCAGCCCCAGCATTTT.

The count of this clone is one. V usage is TRBV28 and J usage is TRBJ1-1; no definite D call. This CDR3 has 13 amino acids. The germline V gene encodes CDR1 MDHEN and CDR2 SYDVKM. With 10 bases removed from V and 0 bases from J, the gap between germline ends came to 12 bases. CDR3 sequence: CAITEPMNTEAFF. CDR3 in DNA: TGTGCCATCACCGAGCCCATGAACACTGAAGCTTTCTTT.

This clone was seen a single time. The chain couples TRBV6-5 to TRBJ2-7; 8 nucleotides agree with TRBD1. The junction had 10 bases not matched to a gene; V was cut back by 5 bases and J by 10 bases. The CDR3 is made up of 13 amino acids. In germline, CDR1 is MNHEY, CDR2 SVGAGI. The CDR3 DNA reads TGTGCCAGCAGTACCCGGGACAGGCCCCTCCAGTACGTC. This gives the protein CASSTRDRPLQYV.

This chain links TRBV3-1 (or the pseudogene TRBV3-2) with TRBJ1-2; the match to TRBD1 covers 8 bases. V dropped 4 bases and J dropped 3; count of bases not matched to a gene: 4. This CDR3 contains 14 residues. In germline, CDR1 is LGHDT, CDR2 YNNKEL (reference sequence). The CDR3 bases are TGTGCCAGCAGCCCACAGGGGGTGGACTATGGCTACACCTTC. It translates to CASSPQGVDYGYTF.

The V and J genes are TRBV14 and TRBJ1-2; D not certain. Germline V gene lookup returns CDR1 SGHDN and CDR2 FVKESK. CDR3 length equals 16 residues. Between the trimmed V and J ends, which lost 0 bases and 4 bases, there was a span of 15 bases. The CDR3 DNA reads as TGTGCCAGCAGCCAAGATCATAGTGTAGTTTTCTATGGCTACACCTTC. Its translation: CASSQDHSVVFYGYTF.

This chain joins TRBV28 and TRBJ2-5; D remains ambiguous. Germline CDR1 and CDR2: MDHEN and SYDVKM. V was pared by 9 bases and J by 1 base, with 15 bases between. The CDR3 loop spans 14 amino acids. CDR3 protein: CASPPKALQETQYF. CDR3 bases: TGTGCCAGTCCGCCGAAAGCCCTCCAAGAGACCCAGTACTTC.

V and J are TRBV7-8 and TRBJ1-1; D is unresolved. The CDR3 sequence is 14 residues long. V lost 5 bases and J lost 4, with 14 bases in between. Germline V gives CDR1 SGHVS, CDR2 FQNEAQ. The CDR3 protein is CASSLPDGVTEAFF. CDR3 nucleotide sequence: TGTGCCAGCAGCCTACCTGACGGGGTCACTGAAGCTTTCTTT.

The chain has TRBV19 and TRBJ1-2; D possibly corresponds to TRBD1 (5 bases). The V and J ends lost 4 bases and 7 bases respectively, with 13 bases between them. This CDR3 is 13 amino acids long. Germline V gene lookup returns CDR1 LNHDA and CDR2 SQIVND (reference sequence). CDR3 region: CASSTAPRGGYTF. In DNA form, the CDR3 reads TGTGCCAGTAGTACGGCGCCTAGGGGTGGCTACACCTTC.

V and J are TRBV9 and TRBJ1-3; 8 nucleotides align to TRBD1. Trimming cost V 1 base and J 2 bases; bases outside gene matches: 2. Germline V gene sequence: CDR1 SGDLS, CDR2 YYNGEE. The length of the CDR3 is 15 residues. CDR3: CASSVQGAPGNTIYF. CDR3 coding DNA: TGTGCCAGCAGCGTACAGGGGGCCCCTGGAAACACCATATATTTT.

This rearrangement joins TRBV10-3 to TRBJ1-1; possibly TRBD1 for D (6 bases). The germline V and J ends were trimmed by 8 bases and 4 bases, with 14 bases remaining between them. The CDR3 length is 13 residues. CDR1 is ENHRY and CDR2 is SYGVKD in the germline V gene. For the CDR3, the DNA is TGTGCCATCGACGGGGGGCGGTGCACTGAAGCTTTCTTT. Its translation is CAIDGGRCTEAFF.

The V and J genes are TRBV9 and TRBJ2-5; D gene uncertain. V shed 0 bases and J shed 2 bases, with 8 bases lying between them. This CDR3 has 14 amino acids. Germline CDR1 is SGDLS and CDR2 is YYNGEE. DNA of the CDR3: TGTGCCAGCAGCGTAGCCATTCAGCAAGAGACCCAGTACTTC. Its protein product is CASSVAIQQETQYF.

The chain recombines TRBV19 with TRBJ2-1, with TRBD2 matching 13 bases. Per the germline V gene, CDR1 is LNHDA and CDR2 is SQIVND (reference sequence). V was clipped by 7 bases and J by 6 bases; unmatched bases: 6. CDR3 length equals 15 residues. The CDR3 here is CASTLLAGGVNEQFF. CDR3 nucleotides: TGTGCCAGTACCCTACTAGCGGGGGGGGTCAATGAGCAGTTCTTC.

The CDR3 DNA is TGTGCCAGTACTCTATATGGGGCAGGGTCGGATCAGCCCCAGCATTTT. Translation gives CASTLYGAGSDQPQHF. The rearrangement uses TRBV19 and TRBJ1-5, with a weak D call TRBD1 (5 bases). The CDR3 consists of 16 residues. The V end lost 7 bases, the J end lost 5 bases, and 21 bases lay between the germline ends. Germline CDR1 and CDR2: LNHDA and SQIVND (reference sequence). The entire variable domain, with the rest obtained from reference TRBV19 and TRBJ1-5, is as follows: DGGITQSPKYLFRKEGQNVTLSCEQNLNHDAMYWYRQDPGQGLRLIYYSQIVNDFQKGDIAEGYSVSREKKESFPLTVTSAQKNPTAFYLCASTLYGAGSDQPQHFGDGTRLSIL.

The V gene is TRBV11-2, the J gene TRBJ2-7; TRBD2 aligns across 9 bases. With 1 base clipped from V and 2 bases from J, the junction kept 3 bases outside the gene matches. This CDR3 is 15 amino acids long. From germline, CDR1 is SGHAT and CDR2 FQNNGV. This CDR3 reads CASSLVGGGAYEQYF. The CDR3 bases are TGTGCCAGCAGCTTAGTGGGCGGGGGGGCCTACGAGCAGTACTTC.

The chain employs TRBV3-1 (or the pseudogene TRBV3-2) and TRBJ2-1, with TRBD2 matching 11 bases. V shed 4 bases, J shed 8 bases, and the junction held 13 bases outside the gene matches. The length of the CDR3 is 17 residues. Germline CDR1 LGHDT, CDR2 YNNKEL (reference sequence). CDR3 amino acids: CASSPQEGLAGSYEQFF. The CDR3 bases are TGTGCCAGCAGCCCCCAAGAAGGACTAGCGGGTTCGTATGAGCAGTTCTTC.